This entry describes one T cell receptor (beta chain). In its sample, this clonotype was seen a few times. Its antigen remains unidentified. No clone much larger than this one lies a single base away; base qualities are absent. This entry belongs to a study of regulatory T cells in long-lasting Graves disease (dated by TCRdb to the early 2020s). Describing the broader study: In the newly diagnosed Graves' disease group, patients had been taking antithyroid drugs for less than 3 months. The study was registered as a clinical trial and conducted in China. A total of 33 samples underwent TCR sequencing, from 13 patients with persistent Graves' disease and 20 or so patients with newly diagnosed Graves' disease. This study used TCR sequencing and RNA sequencing of peripheral blood to compare persistent Graves' disease patients against newly diagnosed Graves' disease patients.

The library was made by multiplex PCR. Sequencing used an Illumina HiSeq 4000. TCR beta libraries were built with iRepertoire HTBI primers and Arm-PCR amplification of CDR3 regions. Gel purification was performed on PCR products prior to sequencing. As for the authors' bioinformatics: Gene usage analysis of CDR3 amino acid clonotypes used the approximately 62 TRBV and more than 13 TRBJ segments found across samples. COPE and FqMerger were used to merge the filtered high-quality paired reads into contigs. Contigs were aligned with BLAST to IMGT TRBV, TRBD and TRBJ reference genes, and CDR3 was defined per IMGT. Clonotypes above 0.1% frequency were classified as highly expanded clones. Shannon entropy served as the measure of repertoire diversity, while the Gini coefficient captured V-J evenness. A clonotype was considered public if more than one individual shared it. The public reads were reanalyzed by TCRdb: fastp trimming at Q25, MiXCR alignment, in-frame beta chains only. Each entry is one CDR3 protein sequence, shown with its most common DNA and genes. The V and J calls and clone size come from TCRdb's table, not from the authors' own analysis. The sample table holds 400,000 to 500,000 distinct CDR3 sequences, of which around 14% were seen once. The ten largest account for 16% of the sample.

Paper-wide results and their limitations: The authors acknowledged the small sample size as a limitation that may reduce accuracy. Compared with newly diagnosed patients, persistent Graves' disease patients had lower TCR Shannon entropy and fewer highly expanded clones, which suggests clonal expansion. Persistent patients shared more public clonotypes among themselves (2,741) than newly diagnosed patients did (about 1,000). Peripheral blood alone was examined, since thyroid tissue, which constituted the primary lesion, could not be accessed. Sequencing and analysis were restricted to the TCR beta chain.

The time point label of this sample denotes: newly diagnosed GD, antithyroid drugs for less than 3 months. For both TCR sequencing and RNA sequencing, RNA was extracted from PBMCs using TRIzol. The diagnosis of Graves' disease was made according to American Thyroid Association guidelines. Patients for the study were recruited at an endocrinology department in Xi'an, China. From each patient, roughly 9 milliliters of peripheral blood was collected into an EDTA anticoagulant tube. Ficoll Paque Plus density gradient separation was used to isolate PBMCs, and no further T cell sorting was performed. An Agilent 2100 Bioanalyzer and agarose gel were used to check RNA quality, and a NanoDrop 2000 was used to measure RNA concentration. The same data also contributed to another study, on T cells in Graves' hyperthyroidism and ophthalmopathy. The second study's paper adds: Stable Graves' hyperthyroidism was defined as no progression to ophthalmopathy during 18 months of follow-up. Hyperthyroidism patients were newly diagnosed, had a disease duration of under 2 months, and were aged 18 to 65 years. Any patient with an uncontrolled infection, another autoimmune disease, pregnancy or lactation was excluded. Diagnoses relied on clinical symptoms, serum thyroxine and TRAb, thyroid ultrasound and orbital computed tomography. For the first round of RT-PCR on the TCR CDR3, the HTBI primer set was used together with the Qiagen OneStep RT-PCR kit. Most expanded thyroid clonotypes (frequency above 0.001) were also detected in blood, a finding suggesting that blood repertoires may reflect thyroid immune responses. A 13 V-J signature model separated ophthalmopathy from stable hyperthyroidism, with nearly 90% sensitivity and roughly 82% specificity in cross-validation and 80%/75% in testing. In validation, the model predicted progression to ophthalmopathy a median of about 6 months before onset, with about 64% sensitivity and about 75% specificity. TCR V-J signatures able to tell the groups apart were searched for in a discovery cohort of around 95 patients, of whom 40 to 45 had Graves' ophthalmopathy and some 60 had stable Graves' hyperthyroidism. Prospective prediction of ophthalmopathy was tested in an independent validation cohort of 18 to 20 hyperthyroidism patients and 17 patients who later progressed to ophthalmopathy. For training and testing, the 100 or so patients in the discovery cohort were randomly divided in a 7:3 ratio. The study also compared thyroid tissue and blood T-cell repertoires from roughly six Graves' hyperthyroidism patients. Once sampling was done, hyperthyroidism patients were given methimazole at a starting dose of 30 mg daily, whereas ophthalmopathy patients were given high-dose intravenous methylprednisolone. A second multiplex PCR round built the libraries, followed by size selection and purification. Libraries were sequenced paired-end with 100 bp reads on an Illumina HiSeq2000. SOAPnuke was used to process the raw data, with reads discarded if the reads contained adapters or uncalled bases, had a mean Phred below 15, or lacked an exact constant-primer or identifier match. COPE v1.2.5 was used to merge high-quality paired reads, and clonotypes were defined as unique nucleotide sequences. Clonotypes were aligned to IMGT TRBV, TRBD and TRBJ reference segments using MiTCR v1.1. The analysis was restricted to V-J combinations with a frequency above 0.0001, which together covered approximately 99% of the repertoires. A TCS score was defined as the ratio between F50 (clonal expansion) and ExV (chaos), using BLOSUM62-based TCRdist between CDR3 peptides within each V-J. Welch's t-statistics and random forest reduced around 520 V-J features to roughly 13, which were used in a naive Bayes classifier (R e1071). No statistical method was used to fix the sample size in advance, and group allocation was not hidden from the investigators. According to the paper, TCR Vbeta CDR3 sequencing was carried out on 135 peripheral blood samples, which came from more than 40 ophthalmopathy, 75 or so hyperthyroidism and about 17 progressor patients.

Sample: peripheral blood mononuclear cells (PBMCs), taken at new diagnosis, from a patient treated with antithyroid drugs. This receptor was taken from a woman in her twenties or thirties with Graves disease. Donor details come from another sample of the same person, matched by shared clones.

The bases are TGTGCCACCAAAAGGACAGGGGCGAACACCGGGGAGCTGTTTTTT. Protein translation: CATKRTGANTGELFF. The chain employs TRBV24-1 and TRBJ2-2; 9 central bases correspond to TRBD1. The CDR1 and CDR2 encoded by the germline V gene are KGHDR and SFDVKD. The CDR3 contains 15 residues, cysteine and phenylalanine counted. Only CDR3 DNA is held: 45 bases, read in frame from base 1. Trimmed from V: 8 bases; trimmed from J: 0 bases; junction bases lacking a gene match: 3.